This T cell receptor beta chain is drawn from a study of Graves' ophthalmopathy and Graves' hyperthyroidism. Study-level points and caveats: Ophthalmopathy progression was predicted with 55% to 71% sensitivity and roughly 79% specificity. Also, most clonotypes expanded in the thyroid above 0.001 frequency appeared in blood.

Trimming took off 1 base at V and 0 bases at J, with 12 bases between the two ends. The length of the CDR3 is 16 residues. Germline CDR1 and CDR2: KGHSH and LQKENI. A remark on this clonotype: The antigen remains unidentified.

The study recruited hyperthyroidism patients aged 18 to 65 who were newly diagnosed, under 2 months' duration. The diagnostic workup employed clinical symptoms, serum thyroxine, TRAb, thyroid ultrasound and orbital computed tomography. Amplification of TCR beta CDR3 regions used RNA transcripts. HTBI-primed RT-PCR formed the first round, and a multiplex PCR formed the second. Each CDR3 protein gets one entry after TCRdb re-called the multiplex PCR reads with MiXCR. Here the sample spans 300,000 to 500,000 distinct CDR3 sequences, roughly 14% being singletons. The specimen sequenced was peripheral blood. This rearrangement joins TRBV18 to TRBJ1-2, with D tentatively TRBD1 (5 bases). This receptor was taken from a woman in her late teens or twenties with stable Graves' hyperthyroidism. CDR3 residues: CASSPRRDATNYGYTF. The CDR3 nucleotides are TGTGCCAGCTCACCACGTCGGGACGCGACTAACTATGGCTACACCTTC.